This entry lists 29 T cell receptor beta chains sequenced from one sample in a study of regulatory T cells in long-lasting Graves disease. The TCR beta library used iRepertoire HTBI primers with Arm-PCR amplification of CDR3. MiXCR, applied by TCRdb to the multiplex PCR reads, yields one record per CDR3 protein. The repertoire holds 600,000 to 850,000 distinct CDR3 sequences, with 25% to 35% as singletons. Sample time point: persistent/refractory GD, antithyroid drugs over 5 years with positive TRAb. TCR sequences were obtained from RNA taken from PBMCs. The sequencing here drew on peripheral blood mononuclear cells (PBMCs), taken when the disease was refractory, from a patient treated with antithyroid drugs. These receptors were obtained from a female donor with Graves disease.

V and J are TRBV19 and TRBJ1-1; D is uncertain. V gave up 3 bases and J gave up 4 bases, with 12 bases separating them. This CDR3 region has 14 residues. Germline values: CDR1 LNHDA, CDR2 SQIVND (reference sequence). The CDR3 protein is CASSIQAGPTEAFF. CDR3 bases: TGTGCCAGTAGTATTCAGGCAGGCCCCACTGAAGCTTTCTTT.

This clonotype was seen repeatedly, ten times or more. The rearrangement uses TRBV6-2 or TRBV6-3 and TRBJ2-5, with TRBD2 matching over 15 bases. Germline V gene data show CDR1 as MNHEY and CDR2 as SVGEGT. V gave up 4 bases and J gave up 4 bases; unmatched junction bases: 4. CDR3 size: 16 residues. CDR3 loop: CASSSPGLAGGETQYF. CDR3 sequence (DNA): TGTGCCAGCAGTTCGCCGGGACTAGCGGGAGGAGAGACCCAGTACTTC.

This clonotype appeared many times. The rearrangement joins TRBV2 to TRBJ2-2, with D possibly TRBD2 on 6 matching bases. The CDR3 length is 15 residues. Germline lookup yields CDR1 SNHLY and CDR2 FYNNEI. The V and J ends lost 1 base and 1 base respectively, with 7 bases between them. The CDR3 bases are TGTGCCAGCAGTGAAGGCGGGGTGAACACCGGGGAGCTGTTTTTT. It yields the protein CASSEGGVNTGELFF.

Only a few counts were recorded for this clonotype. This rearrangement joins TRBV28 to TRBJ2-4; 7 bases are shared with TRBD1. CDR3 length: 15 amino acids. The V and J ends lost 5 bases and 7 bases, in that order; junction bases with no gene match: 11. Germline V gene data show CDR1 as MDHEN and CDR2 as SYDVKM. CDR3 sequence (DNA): TGTGCCAGCAGTAACAATCACAGGGGTGGGAACATTCAGTACTTC. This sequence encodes CASSNNHRGGNIQYF.

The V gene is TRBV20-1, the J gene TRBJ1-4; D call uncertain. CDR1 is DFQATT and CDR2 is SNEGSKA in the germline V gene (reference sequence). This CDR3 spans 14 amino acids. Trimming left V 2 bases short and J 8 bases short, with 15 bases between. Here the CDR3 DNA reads TGCAGTGCTAGAATTGCCCAGGCGGGGGAAAAACTGTTTTTT. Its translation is CSARIAQAGEKLFF.

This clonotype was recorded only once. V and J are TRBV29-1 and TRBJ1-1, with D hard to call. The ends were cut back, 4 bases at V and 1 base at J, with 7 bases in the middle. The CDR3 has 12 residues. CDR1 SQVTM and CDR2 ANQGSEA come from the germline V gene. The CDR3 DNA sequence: TGCAGCGTTGTTCCACGGAACACTGAAGCTTTCTTT. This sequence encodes CSVVPRNTEAFF. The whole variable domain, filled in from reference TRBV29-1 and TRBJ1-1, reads SAVISQKPSRDICQRGTSLTIQCQVDSQVTMMFWYRQQPGQSLTLIATANQGSEATYESGFVIDKFPISRPNLTFSTLTVSNMSPEDSSIYLCSVVPRNTEAFFGQGTRLTVV.

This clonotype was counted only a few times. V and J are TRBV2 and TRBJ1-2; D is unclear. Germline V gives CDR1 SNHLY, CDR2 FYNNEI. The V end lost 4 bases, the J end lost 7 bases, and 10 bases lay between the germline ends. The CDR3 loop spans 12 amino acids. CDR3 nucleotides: TGTGCCAGCAGTGGAACAGAAGGTGGCTACACCTTC. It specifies CASSGTEGGYTF.

The CDR3 spells CASSLWRQTRDTF. The CDR3 DNA sequence: TGTGCCAGCAGCTTGTGGAGGCAGACCCGCGACACCTTC. V and J are TRBV5-6 and TRBJ1-2; D gene unclear. Trimming took 1 base from V and 12 from J, leaving 16 bases between them. Germline V CDR1 and CDR2: SGHDT, YYEEEE. The CDR3 is 13 residues long.

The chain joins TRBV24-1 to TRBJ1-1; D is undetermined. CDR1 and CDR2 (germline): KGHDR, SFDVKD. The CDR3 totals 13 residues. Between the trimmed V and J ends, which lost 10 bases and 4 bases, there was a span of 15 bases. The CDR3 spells CATSAASGTEAFF. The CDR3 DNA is TGTGCCACGTCGGCCGCCTCAGGCACTGAAGCTTTCTTT.

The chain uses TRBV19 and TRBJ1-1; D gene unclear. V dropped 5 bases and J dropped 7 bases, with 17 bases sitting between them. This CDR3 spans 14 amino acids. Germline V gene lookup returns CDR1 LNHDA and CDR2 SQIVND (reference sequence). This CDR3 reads CASSPAAARSEAFF. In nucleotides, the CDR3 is TGTGCCAGTAGTCCCGCTGCCGCTAGGAGTGAAGCTTTCTTT.

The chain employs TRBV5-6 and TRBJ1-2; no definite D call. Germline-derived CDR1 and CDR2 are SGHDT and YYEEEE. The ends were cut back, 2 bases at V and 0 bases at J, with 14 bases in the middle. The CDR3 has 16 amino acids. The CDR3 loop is CASSFQAVLTNYGYTF. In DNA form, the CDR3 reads TGTGCCAGCAGCTTCCAAGCGGTTTTAACTAACTATGGCTACACCTTC.

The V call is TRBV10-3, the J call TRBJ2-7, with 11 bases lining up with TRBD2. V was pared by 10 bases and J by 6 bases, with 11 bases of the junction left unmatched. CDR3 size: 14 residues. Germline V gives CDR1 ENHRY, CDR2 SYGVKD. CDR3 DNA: TGTGCCACCTCGGGGCTAGCGGGAGGCGTCGAGCAGTACTTC. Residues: CATSGLAGGVEQYF.

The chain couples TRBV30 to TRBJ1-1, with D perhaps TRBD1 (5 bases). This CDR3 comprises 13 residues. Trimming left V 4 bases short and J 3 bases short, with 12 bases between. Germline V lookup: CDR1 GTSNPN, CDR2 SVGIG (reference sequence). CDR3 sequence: CAWTYRGDTEAFF. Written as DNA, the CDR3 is TGTGCCTGGACTTATCGAGGGGACACTGAAGCTTTCTTT.

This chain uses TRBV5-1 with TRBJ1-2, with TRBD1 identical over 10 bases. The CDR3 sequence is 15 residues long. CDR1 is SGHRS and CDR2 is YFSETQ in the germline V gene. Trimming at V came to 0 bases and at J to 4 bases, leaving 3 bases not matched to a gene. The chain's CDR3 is CASSLGQGAIYGYTF. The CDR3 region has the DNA TGCGCCAGCAGCTTGGGACAGGGGGCGATCTATGGCTACACCTTC.

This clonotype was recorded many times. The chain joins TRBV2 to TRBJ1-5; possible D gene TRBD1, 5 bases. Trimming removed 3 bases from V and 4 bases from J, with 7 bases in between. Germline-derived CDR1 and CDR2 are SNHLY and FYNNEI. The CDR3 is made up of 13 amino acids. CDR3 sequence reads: CASSDRENQPQHF. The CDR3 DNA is TGTGCCAGCAGTGACAGGGAGAATCAGCCCCAGCATTTT. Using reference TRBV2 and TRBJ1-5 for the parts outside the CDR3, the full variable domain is EPEVTQTPSHQVTQMGQEVILRCVPISNHLYFYWYRQILGQKVEFLVSFYNNEISEKSEIFDDQFSVERPDGSNFTLKIRSTKLEDSAMYFCASSDRENQPQHFGDGTRLSIL.

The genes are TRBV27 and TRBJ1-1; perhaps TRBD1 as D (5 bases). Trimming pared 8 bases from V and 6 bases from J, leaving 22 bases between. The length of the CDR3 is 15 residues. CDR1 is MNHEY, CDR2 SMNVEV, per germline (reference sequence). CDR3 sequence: CASSLLQDPRAEAFF. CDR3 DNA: TGTGCCAGCTCCCTCTTACAGGACCCTAGGGCTGAAGCTTTCTTT.

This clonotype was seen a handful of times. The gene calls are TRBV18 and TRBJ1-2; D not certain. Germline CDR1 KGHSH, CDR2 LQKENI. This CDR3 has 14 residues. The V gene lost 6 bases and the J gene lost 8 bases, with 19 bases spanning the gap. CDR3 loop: CASSLVEDSWGYTF. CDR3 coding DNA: TGTGCCAGCTCGTTAGTAGAGGACTCCTGGGGCTACACCTTC.

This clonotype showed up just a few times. CDR3 loop: CAWSVQGVDQPQHF. The CDR3 nucleotides read TGTGCCTGGAGTGTACAGGGGGTGGATCAGCCCCAGCATTTT. The chain employs TRBV30 and TRBJ1-5; 8 nucleotides line up with TRBD1. The CDR3 is 14 amino acids. Germline lookup yields CDR1 GTSNPN and CDR2 SVGIG (reference sequence). V shed 0 bases, J shed 5 bases, and the junction held 3 bases outside the gene matches.

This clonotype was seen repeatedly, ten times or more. CDR3 coding DNA: TGTGCCAGCAGTGCCCGCCCTCGGCAGATAAACCTCTATGGCTACACCTTC. This gives the protein CASSARPRQINLYGYTF. J is TRBJ1-2 and V is TRBV6-1, with D unclear. CDR1 and CDR2 (germline): MNHNS, SASEGT. This CDR3 spans 17 amino acids. V gave up 4 bases and J gave up 4 bases, with 22 bases separating them.

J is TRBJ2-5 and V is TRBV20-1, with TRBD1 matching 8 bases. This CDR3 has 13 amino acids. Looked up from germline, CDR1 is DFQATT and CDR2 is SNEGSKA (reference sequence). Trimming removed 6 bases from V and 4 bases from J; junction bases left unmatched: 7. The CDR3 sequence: CSAVDRAGETQYF. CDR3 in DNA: TGCAGTGCCGTGGACAGGGCGGGAGAGACCCAGTACTTC.

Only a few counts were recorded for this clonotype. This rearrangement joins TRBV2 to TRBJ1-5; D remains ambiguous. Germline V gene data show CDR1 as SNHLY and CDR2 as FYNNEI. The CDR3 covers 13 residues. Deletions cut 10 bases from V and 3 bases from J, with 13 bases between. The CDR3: CATAPRNNQPQHF. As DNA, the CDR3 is TGTGCCACCGCCCCCCGGAACAATCAGCCCCAGCATTTT.

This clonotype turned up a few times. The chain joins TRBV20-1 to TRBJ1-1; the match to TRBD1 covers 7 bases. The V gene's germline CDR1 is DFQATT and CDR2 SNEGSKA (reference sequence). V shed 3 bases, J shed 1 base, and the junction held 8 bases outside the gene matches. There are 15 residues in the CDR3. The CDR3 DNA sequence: TGCAGTGCTAGCGGAGGGACAGACCAGAACACTGAAGCTTTCTTT. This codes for CSASGGTDQNTEAFF.

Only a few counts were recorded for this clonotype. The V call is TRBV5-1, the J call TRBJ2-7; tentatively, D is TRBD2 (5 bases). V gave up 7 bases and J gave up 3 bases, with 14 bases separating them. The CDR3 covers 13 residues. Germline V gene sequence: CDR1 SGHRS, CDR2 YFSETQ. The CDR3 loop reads CASPSLDCYEQYF. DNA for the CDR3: TGCGCCAGCCCGAGCCTGGACTGCTACGAGCAGTACTTC. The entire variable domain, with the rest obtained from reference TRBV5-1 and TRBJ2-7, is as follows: KAGVTQTPRYLIKTRGQQVTLSCSPISGHRSVSWYQQTPGQGLQFLFEYFSETQRNKGNFPGRFSGRQFSNSRSEMNVSTLELGDSALYLCASPSLDCYEQYFGPGTRLTVT.

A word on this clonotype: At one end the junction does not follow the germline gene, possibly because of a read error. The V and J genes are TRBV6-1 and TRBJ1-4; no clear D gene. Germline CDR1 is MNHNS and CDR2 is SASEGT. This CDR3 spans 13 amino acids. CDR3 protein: CAISGGFNEKLFF. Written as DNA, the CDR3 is TGTGCCATCAGTGGCGGATTCAATGAAAAACTGTTTTTT.

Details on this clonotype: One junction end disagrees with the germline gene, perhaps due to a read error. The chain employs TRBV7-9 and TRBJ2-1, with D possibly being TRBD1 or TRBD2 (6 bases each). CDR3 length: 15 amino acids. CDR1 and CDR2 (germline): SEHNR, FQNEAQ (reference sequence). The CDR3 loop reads CASSAMGGAYNEQFF. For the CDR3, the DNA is TGTGCCAGCAGCGCTATGGGGGGCGCCTACAATGAGCAGTTCTTT.

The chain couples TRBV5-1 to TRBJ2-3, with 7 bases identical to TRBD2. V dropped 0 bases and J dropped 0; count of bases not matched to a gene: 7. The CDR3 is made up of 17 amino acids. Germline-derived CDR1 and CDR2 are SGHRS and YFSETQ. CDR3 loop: CASSLEASGVSTDTQYF. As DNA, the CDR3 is TGCGCCAGCAGCTTGGAGGCCAGCGGGGTTAGCACAGATACGCAGTATTTT.

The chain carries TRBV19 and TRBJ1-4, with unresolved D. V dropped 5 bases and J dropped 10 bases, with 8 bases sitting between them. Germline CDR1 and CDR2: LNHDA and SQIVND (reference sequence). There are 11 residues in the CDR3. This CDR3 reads CASSGGLKLFF. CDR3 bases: TGTGCCAGTAGTGGAGGACTAAAACTGTTTTTT.

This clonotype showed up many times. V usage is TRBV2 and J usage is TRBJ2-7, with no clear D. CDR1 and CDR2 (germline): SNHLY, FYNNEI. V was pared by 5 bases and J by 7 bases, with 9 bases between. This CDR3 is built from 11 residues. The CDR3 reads CASSRISEQYF. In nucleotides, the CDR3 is TGTGCCAGCAGTCGGATTTCGGAGCAGTACTTC.

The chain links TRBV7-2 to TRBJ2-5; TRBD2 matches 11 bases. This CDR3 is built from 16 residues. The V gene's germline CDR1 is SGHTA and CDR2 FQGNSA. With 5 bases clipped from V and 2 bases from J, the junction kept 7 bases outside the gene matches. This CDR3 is CASSTVAGGKQETQYF. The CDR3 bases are TGTGCCAGCAGCACGGTAGCGGGAGGGAAACAAGAGACCCAGTACTTC.